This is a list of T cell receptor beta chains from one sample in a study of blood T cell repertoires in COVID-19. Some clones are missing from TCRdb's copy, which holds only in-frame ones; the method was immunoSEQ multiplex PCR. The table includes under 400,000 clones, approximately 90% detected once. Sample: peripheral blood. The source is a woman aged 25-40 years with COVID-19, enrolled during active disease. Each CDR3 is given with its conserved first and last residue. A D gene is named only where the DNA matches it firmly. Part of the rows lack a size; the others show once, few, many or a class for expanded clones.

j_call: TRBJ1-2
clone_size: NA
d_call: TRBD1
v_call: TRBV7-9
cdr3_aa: CASSLHEGAESGYTF
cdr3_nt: TGTGCCAGCAGCTTACACGAGGGGGCCGAGAGTGGCTACACCTTC

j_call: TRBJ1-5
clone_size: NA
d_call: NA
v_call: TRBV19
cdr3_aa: CASSIITGGQPQHF
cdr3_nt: TGTGCCAGTAGTATTATTACAGGAGGGCAGCCCCAGCATTTT

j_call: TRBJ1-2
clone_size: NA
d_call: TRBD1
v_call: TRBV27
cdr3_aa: CASSWTGTYGYTF
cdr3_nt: TGTGCCAGCAGTTGGACAGGAACCTATGGCTACACCTTC

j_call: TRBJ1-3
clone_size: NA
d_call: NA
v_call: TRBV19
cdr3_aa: CASSIGGQSGNTIYF
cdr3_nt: TGTGCCAGTAGTATCGGAGGCCAGTCTGGAAACACCATATATTTT

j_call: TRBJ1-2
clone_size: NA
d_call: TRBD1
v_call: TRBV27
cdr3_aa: CASSVHRDRVDGYTF
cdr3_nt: TGTGCCAGCAGTGTCCACCGGGACAGGGTGGATGGCTACACCTTC

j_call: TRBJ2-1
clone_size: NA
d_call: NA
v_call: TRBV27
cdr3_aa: CASSLGGLSSYNEQFF
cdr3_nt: TGTGCCAGCAGCCTAGGGGGTTTGAGCTCCTACAATGAGCAGTTCTTC

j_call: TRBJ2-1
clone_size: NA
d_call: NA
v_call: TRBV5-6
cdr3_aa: CASSLLARTYNEQFF
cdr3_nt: TGTGCCAGCAGCTTGCTGGCCAGAACCTACAATGAGCAGTTCTTC

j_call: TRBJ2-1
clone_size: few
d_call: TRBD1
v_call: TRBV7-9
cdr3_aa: CASSLPGQGRYNEQFF
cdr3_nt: TGTGCCAGCAGCTTACCGGGACAGGGTCGTTACAATGAGCAGTTCTTC

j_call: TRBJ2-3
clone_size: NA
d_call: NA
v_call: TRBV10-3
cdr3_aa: CAISEGLQPTDTQYF
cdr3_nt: TGTGCCATCAGTGAGGGCTTACAGCCCACAGATACGCAGTATTTT

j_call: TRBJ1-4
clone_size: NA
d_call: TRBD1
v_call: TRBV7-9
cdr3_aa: CASSPPGQGAEKLFF
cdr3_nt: TGTGCCAGCAGCCCACCGGGACAGGGGGCAGAAAAACTGTTTTTT

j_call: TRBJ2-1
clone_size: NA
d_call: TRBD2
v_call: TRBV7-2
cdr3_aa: CASSLGAGGGNEQFF
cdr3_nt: TGTGCCAGCAGCTTAGGGGCGGGGGGCGGTAATGAGCAGTTCTTC

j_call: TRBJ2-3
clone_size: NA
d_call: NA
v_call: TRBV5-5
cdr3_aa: CASSLRWQSTDTQYF
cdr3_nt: TGTGCCAGCAGCTTGCGTTGGCAGAGCACAGATACGCAGTATTTT

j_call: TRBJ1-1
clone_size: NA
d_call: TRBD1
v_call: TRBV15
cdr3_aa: CATSGTGATEAFF
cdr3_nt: TGTGCCACCAGCGGGACAGGGGCAACTGAAGCTTTCTTT

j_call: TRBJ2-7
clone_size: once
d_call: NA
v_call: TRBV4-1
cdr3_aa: CASSPGGYEQYF
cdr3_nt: TGCGCCAGCAGCCCCGGAGGTTACGAGCAGTACTTC

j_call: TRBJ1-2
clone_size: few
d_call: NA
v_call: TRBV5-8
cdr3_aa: CASSFGQGIRGYTF
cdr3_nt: TGTGCCAGCAGCTTCGGCCAGGGGATCCGGGGCTACACCTTC

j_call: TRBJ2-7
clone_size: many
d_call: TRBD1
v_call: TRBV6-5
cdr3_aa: CASSYAPGQGLDF
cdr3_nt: TGTGCCAGCAGTTACGCACCGGGACAGGGGTTGGACTTC

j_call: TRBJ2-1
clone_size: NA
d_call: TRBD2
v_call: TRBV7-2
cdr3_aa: CASSLGTSVDEQFF
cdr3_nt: TGTGCCAGCAGCCTTGGGACTAGCGTCGATGAGCAGTTCTTC

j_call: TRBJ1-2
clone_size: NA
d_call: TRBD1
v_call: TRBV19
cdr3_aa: CASLRDRGPYGYTF
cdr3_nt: TGTGCCAGTCTCCGGGACAGGGGCCCCTATGGCTACACCTTC

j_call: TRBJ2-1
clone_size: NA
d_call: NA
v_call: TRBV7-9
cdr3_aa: CASSRPPDEQFF
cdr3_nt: TGTGCCAGCAGCCGCCCGCCGGATGAGCAGTTCTTC

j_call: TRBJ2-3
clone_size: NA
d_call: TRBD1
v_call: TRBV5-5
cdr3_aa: CASRSAPGQGPDTQYF
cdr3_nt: TGTGCCAGCAGGTCGGCCCCGGGACAGGGGCCAGATACGCAGTATTTT

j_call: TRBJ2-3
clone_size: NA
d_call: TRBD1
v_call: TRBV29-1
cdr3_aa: CSAGGTGGRDTQYF
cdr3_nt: TGCAGCGCGGGAGGGACAGGGGGCAGGGATACGCAGTATTTT

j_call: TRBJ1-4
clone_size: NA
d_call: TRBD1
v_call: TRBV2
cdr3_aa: CASSLVRQGEKLFF
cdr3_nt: TGTGCCAGTAGTCTGGTGCGACAGGGGGAAAAACTGTTTTTT

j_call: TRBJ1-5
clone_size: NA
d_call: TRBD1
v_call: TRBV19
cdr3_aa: CASSTPATGPPQHF
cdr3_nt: TGTGCCAGTAGTACCCCGGCGACAGGGCCGCCCCAGCATTTT

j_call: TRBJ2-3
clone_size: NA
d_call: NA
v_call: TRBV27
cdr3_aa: CASSSRVSTDTQYF
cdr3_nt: TGTGCCAGCAGCTCGCGGGTTAGCACAGATACGCAGTATTTT